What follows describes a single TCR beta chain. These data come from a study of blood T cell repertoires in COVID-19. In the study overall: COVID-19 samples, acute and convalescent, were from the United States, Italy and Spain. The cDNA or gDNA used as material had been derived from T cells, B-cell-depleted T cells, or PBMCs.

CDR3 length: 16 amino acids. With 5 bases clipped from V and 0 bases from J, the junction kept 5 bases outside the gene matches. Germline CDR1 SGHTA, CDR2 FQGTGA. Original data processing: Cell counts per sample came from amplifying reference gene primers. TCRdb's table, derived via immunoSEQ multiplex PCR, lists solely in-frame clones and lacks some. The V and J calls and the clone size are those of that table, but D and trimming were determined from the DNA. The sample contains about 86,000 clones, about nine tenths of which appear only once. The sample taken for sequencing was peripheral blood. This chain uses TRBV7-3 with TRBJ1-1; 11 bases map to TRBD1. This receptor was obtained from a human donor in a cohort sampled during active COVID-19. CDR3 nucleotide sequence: TGTGCCAGCAGCCCAGGACAGGGGGCATTGAACACTGAAGCTTTCTTT. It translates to CASSPGQGALNTEAFF.